The rows below give T cell receptor beta chains drawn from one sample of a study of shared T cell receptors in the human thymus. Some clones are missing from TCRdb's copy, which holds only in-frame ones; the method was immunoSEQ multiplex PCR. The table records about 730,000 clones, 70% to 90% of them present only once. Another study also made use of these data, one on human thymus T cells.

The sequenced sample consisted of thymocytes. These receptors originate from a girl in the first two years of life with a congenital heart defect. The CDR3 runs from the conserved cysteine through the conserved F or W. D genes are given only for firm matches. The listing skips clone size in some rows; elsewhere it reads once, few, many or a size class.

TRBJ1-4 TRBD1 TRBV5-4 once TGTGCCAGCAGCACGGGACAGGCCCCAACTAATGAAAAACTGTTTTTT CASSTGQAPTNEKLFF
TRBJ1-6 . TRBV7-2 . TGTGCCAGCAGCTTAGAGCGGCGTACAGGGACGTTAAATCCGCCCCTCCACTTT CASSLERRTGTLNPPLHF
TRBJ1-6 . TRBV27 few TGTGCCAGCAGTTTCGACACCCTTCACTATAATTCACCCCTCCACTTT CASSFDTLHYNSPLHF
TRBJ2-3 TRBD2 TRBV18 . TGTGCCAGCTCACCCCGCTCCCGACTAGCGAGACGCACAGATACGCAGTATTTT CASSPRSRLARRTDTQYF
TRBJ1-5 TRBD1 TRBV18 . TGTGCCAGCTCGAACGGGACAGGGAGTAGCAATCAGCCCCAGCATTTT CASSNGTGSSNQPQHF
TRBJ1-1 TRBD1 TRBV12-5 . TGTGCTAGTGGTTTGGTACTCTTCGGGACAGAATGGTCTGAAGCTTTCTTT CASGLVLFGTEWSEAFF
TRBJ2-5 TRBD2 TRBV5-1 . TGCGCCAGCAGCTTGGTAGTTAGCGGGGGGGACGATGGAACCCAGTACTTC CASSLVVSGGDDGTQYF
TRBJ2-2 . TRBV2 . TGTGCCAGCAGTGTATGGGCCGCGAACACCGGGGAGCTGTTTTTT CASSVWAANTGELFF
TRBJ1-5 TRBD1 TRBV7-2 . TGTGCCAGCAGCTTCCATCAGGGGGCCGGGCAGCCCCAGCATTTT CASSFHQGAGQPQHF
TRBJ1-1 . TRBV7-4 . TGTGCCAGCAGCTTCCCGGGGGGCACGGGGGGTGAAGCTTTCTTT CASSFPGGTGGEAFF
TRBJ2-7 TRBD1 TRBV28 . TGTGCCACCGACAGGGGGAGGGCCTACGAGCAGTACTTC CATDRGRAYEQYF
TRBJ2-7 . TRBV10-2 . TGCGCCAGCAGTGCGAATCAGGCCTACGAGCAGTACTTC CASSANQAYEQYF
TRBJ2-3 . TRBV19 . TGTGCCAGTAGGCCGGGGGACTCCCCCACAGATACGCAGTATTTT CASRPGDSPTDTQYF
TRBJ2-7 . TRBV7-2 . TGTGCCAGCAGCCCAATCGTCAGACCGGGGAACGAGCAGTACTTC CASSPIVRPGNEQYF
TRBJ1-2 . TRBV7-9 . TGTGCCAGCAGCCTTTATAGCCCTCCCGACGGCAACTATGGCTACACCTTC CASSLYSPPDGNYGYTF
TRBJ1-1 . TRBV28 . TGTGCCAGCAGTTTGGTTTTCGGACTTTTGAACACTGAAGCTTTCTTT CASSLVFGLLNTEAFF
TRBJ1-2 . TRBV2 . TGTGCCAGCAGGGAGGGTGTAGGCTTACATTTC CASREGVGLHF
TRBJ2-1 . TRBV28 . TGTGCCAGCAGCTTCCCCCACAAGACCGGGAAGTTCTTC CASSFPHKTGKFF
TRBJ2-1 TRBD1 TRBV10-3 . TGTGCCATCAGTGGTCCGGGGACAGGAGGGTTCTTC CAISGPGTGGFF
TRBJ2-1 . TRBV5-4 . TGTGCCAGCAGCTTTAACAATGAGCAGTTCTTC CASSFNNEQFF
TRBJ1-1 . TRBV29-1 . TGCAGCGCCCTACAGCTGAACACTGAAGCTTTCTTT CSALQLNTEAFF
TRBJ1-6 TRBD1 TRBV6-1 few TGTGCCAGCAGTGAACGGGACAGGGGCGGCTCCTATAATTCACCCCTCCACTTT CASSERDRGGSYNSPLHF
TRBJ2-7 . TRBV28 . TGTGCCAGCAGTTTATCCTCTGCAGCGCCGGGCGAGCAGTACTTC CASSLSSAAPGEQYF
TRBJ1-4 . TRBV5-6 . TGTGCCAGCAGCTTGGAGTGGGCAGGGGACGAAAAACTGTTTTTT CASSLEWAGDEKLFF
TRBJ1-2 . TRBV27 . TGTGCCAGCCACCCCGGCGGGGACTATGGCTACACCTTC CASHPGGDYGYTF
TRBJ2-1 . TRBV12-5 . TGTGCTAGTGGTTTGGACCTGGAAGACTCGAGCTCCTACAATGAGCAGTTCTTC CASGLDLEDSSSYNEQFF
TRBJ1-2 . TRBV5-5 . TGTGCCAGCAGCTTGGTAAGGTCAGGAATATACTATGGCTACACCTTC CASSLVRSGIYYGYTF
TRBJ2-5 TRBD2 TRBV7-9 . TGTGCCAGCAGCTTTTTGCGGGGGGAAGAGACCCAGTACTTC CASSFLRGEETQYF
TRBJ1-1 TRBD1 TRBV19 . TGTGCCAGTAGTATAGGACAGGGGGGGAACACTGAAGCTTTCTTT CASSIGQGGNTEAFF
TRBJ2-7 TRBD2 TRBV2 few TGTGCCAGCGGCCTAGCGGGGCTGAGCTCCTACGAGCAGTACTTC CASGLAGLSSYEQYF
TRBJ1-1 . TRBV4-3 . TGCGCCAGCAGCCGAACAGGGTCAGGCACTGAAGCTTTCTTT CASSRTGSGTEAFF
TRBJ1-1 TRBD1 TRBV6-5 . TGTGCCAGCAGTTACCAGGGACAGGGGCCGAACACTGAAGCTTTCTTT CASSYQGQGPNTEAFF
TRBJ1-5 . TRBV11-2 . TGTGCCAGCAGCTTAGTTGGGGCGGGGGGTGAGCCCCAGCATTTT CASSLVGAGGEPQHF
TRBJ2-3 TRBD2 TRBV2 . TGTGCCAGCAGTGAAGGACTAGCGGGGGGGCGGGGCACAGATACGCAGTATTTT CASSEGLAGGRGTDTQYF
TRBJ2-2 TRBD1 TRBV30 . TGTGCCTGGAGTTTACAGGGGGCGGAATGCGGGGAGCTGTTTTTT CAWSLQGAECGELFF
TRBJ1-6 TRBD1 TRBV19 . TGTGCCAGTAGTAACTACTTAGGACAGGCCTCCTATAATTCACCCCTCCACTTT CASSNYLGQASYNSPLHF
TRBJ1-1 TRBD1 TRBV6-5 . TGTGCCAGCACCCTCGTCCGACAGGGTAACACTGAAGCTTTCTTT CASTLVRQGNTEAFF
TRBJ2-6 . TRBV6-6 . TGTGCCAGCAGAGGAGAGGTCGGCTCTGGGGCCAACGTCCTGACTTTC CASRGEVGSGANVLTF
TRBJ1-2 TRBD1 TRBV7-6 . TGTGCCAGCACCCTGGACAGGTCTAACTATGGCTACACCTTC CASTLDRSNYGYTF
TRBJ1-6 TRBD1 TRBV6-1 . TGTGCCAGCAGTGCCTCGACAGGGGAGCCCAACCGGGCCTATAATTCACCCCTCCACTTT CASSASTGEPNRAYNSPLHF
TRBJ1-5 . TRBV4-3 once TGCGCCAGCAGCCCCGGACACTCTAGCAATCAGCCCCAGCATTTT CASSPGHSSNQPQHF
TRBJ1-2 TRBD1 TRBV6-1 few TGTGCCAGCAGGATGAACAGGGGGAAGAATGGCTACACCTTC CASRMNRGKNGYTF
TRBJ1-4 . TRBV7-2 . TGTGCCAGCAGCGGGGGCCCGGACAGCTCTAATGAAAAACTGTTTTTT CASSGGPDSSNEKLFF
TRBJ1-6 TRBD1 TRBV19 . TGTGCCAGTAGTTCCACCGGGACAGAAAATTCACCCCTCCACTTT CASSSTGTENSPLHF
TRBJ1-2 . TRBV7-2 . TGTGCCAGCAGCTTGCTTGACAGGTACTATGGCTACACCTTC CASSLLDRYYGYTF
TRBJ2-7 TRBD2 TRBV10-3 . TGTGCCATCAGTGACAAGTTTGGACTAGCGGGGGGGAGGGACTACGAGCAGTACTTC CAISDKFGLAGGRDYEQYF
TRBJ1-4 . TRBV6-1 . TGTGCCAGCAGTGATCTCGGCAGCTATAGGGGTTACGAAAAACTGTTTTTT CASSDLGSYRGYEKLFF
TRBJ1-2 . TRBV4-3 . TGCGCCAGCAGCGTTCGGGAGGAGGCCAACTATGGCTACACCTTC CASSVREEANYGYTF
TRBJ2-7 . TRBV5-4 . TGTGCCAGCAGCTCGAACAGGGTATCGAGCGAGCAGTACTTC CASSSNRVSSEQYF
TRBJ1-2 . TRBV4-1 . TGCGCCAGCAGCCCTCGGTATTCGGGAGGAGCTAACTATGGCTACACCTTC CASSPRYSGGANYGYTF
TRBJ2-5 TRBD1 TRBV5-6 . TGTGCCAGCAGCCCGGGACAGGAAGAGACCCAGTACTTC CASSPGQEETQYF
TRBJ1-6 . TRBV27 once TGTGCCAGCAGTTGCCGGGACACCAGCTCCTATAATTCACCCCTCCACTTT CASSCRDTSSYNSPLHF
TRBJ2-3 TRBD2 TRBV9 . TGTGCCAGCAGCGTAGAGGCGGGGGGGAAGGCAGATACGCAGTATTTT CASSVEAGGKADTQYF
TRBJ1-2 TRBD1 TRBV29-1 . TGCAGCGTTGCACATGACAGGGGGCAGGGCTATGGCTACACCTTC CSVAHDRGQGYGYTF
TRBJ1-5 . TRBV28 . TGTGCCAGCAGTTCCGACGGGGGGATTGTAGTGGCCCAGCATTTT CASSSDGGIVVAQHF
TRBJ2-1 TRBD2 TRBV9 . TGTGCCAGCAGCCCACCAATAGCGGGGGGTCCCCACAATGAGCAGTTCTTC CASSPPIAGGPHNEQFF
TRBJ2-3 TRBD1 TRBV25-1 . TGTGCCAGCAGTGAATACCGGGACAGGGTGGACGATACGCAGTATTTT CASSEYRDRVDDTQYF